Presented here are 6 T cell receptor beta chains from one specimen sequenced in a study of T-cell memory formation after mild COVID-19. Using its own MiXCR run on the 5' RACE reads, TCRdb lists one record per CDR3 protein. The table records roughly 120,000 distinct CDR3 sequences, over 20% of them present only once. Specimen: PBMCs or a T cell subset sorted from them (not recorded which). The receptors were gathered from a man younger than 35 who had mild COVID-19 (a few samples of this study predate the infection). Cell type and time point are not known.

V gene TRBV3-1 combines with J gene TRBJ2-5; no clear D gene. V lost 4 bases to trimming and J lost 6 bases, with 6 bases between them. CDR1 and CDR2 (germline): LGHDT, YNNKEL (reference sequence). This CDR3 spans 11 amino acids. Written as DNA, the CDR3 is TGTGCCAGCAGCCCCGGACAGACCCAGTACTTC. Residues: CASSPGQTQYF.

The chain links TRBV7-9 to TRBJ1-2; no firm D call. The CDR3 loop spans 15 amino acids. Looked up from germline, CDR1 is SEHNR and CDR2 is FQNEAQ (reference sequence). Trimming stripped 5 bases from V and 4 bases from J, with 17 bases between. The CDR3 region is CASSATTLGPYGYTF. In DNA, the CDR3 is TGTGCCAGCAGCGCCACTACTCTCGGACCCTATGGCTACACCTTC.

This clonotype came up many times. The chain employs TRBV27 and TRBJ1-4; maybe TRBD1 (5 bases). V was pared by 6 bases and J by 0 bases, with 11 bases between. Germline V CDR1 and CDR2: MNHEY, SMNVEV (reference sequence). The CDR3 sequence is 15 residues long. Written as DNA, the CDR3 is TGTGCCAGCAGCCTGGGGGAGGCAACTAATGAAAAACTGTTTTTT. Amino acid sequence: CASSLGEATNEKLFF.

The chain is built from TRBV7-9 and TRBJ2-7; the D gene is possibly TRBD1 (5 bases). This CDR3 spans 13 amino acids. V gave up 5 bases and J gave up 3 bases, with 11 bases separating them. Looked up from germline, CDR1 is SEHNR and CDR2 is FQNEAQ (reference sequence). CDR3: CASSQPGHYEQYF. The CDR3, as DNA: TGTGCCAGCAGCCAACCCGGACACTACGAGCAGTACTTC.

The chain is built from TRBV7-8 and TRBJ2-1; D possibly corresponds to TRBD2 (6 bases). Germline V gene sequence: CDR1 SGHVS, CDR2 FQNEAQ. Trimming took 5 bases from V and 7 from J, leaving 15 bases between them. CDR3 size: 14 residues. The CDR3 coding sequence is TGTGCCAGCAGCCGACCGGGACTCAAAAATGAGCAGTTCTTC. Its translation is CASSRPGLKNEQFF.

In this sample, this clonotype turned up a few times. The chain couples TRBV6-5 to TRBJ2-2, with no clear D. Germline lookup yields CDR1 MNHEY and CDR2 SVGAGI. Trimming pared 5 bases from V and 5 bases from J, leaving 9 bases between. This CDR3 is 13 amino acids long. Written as DNA, the CDR3 is TGTGCCAGCAGTCCTACTACGACCGGGGAGCTGTTTTTT. Translated: CASSPTTTGELFF.